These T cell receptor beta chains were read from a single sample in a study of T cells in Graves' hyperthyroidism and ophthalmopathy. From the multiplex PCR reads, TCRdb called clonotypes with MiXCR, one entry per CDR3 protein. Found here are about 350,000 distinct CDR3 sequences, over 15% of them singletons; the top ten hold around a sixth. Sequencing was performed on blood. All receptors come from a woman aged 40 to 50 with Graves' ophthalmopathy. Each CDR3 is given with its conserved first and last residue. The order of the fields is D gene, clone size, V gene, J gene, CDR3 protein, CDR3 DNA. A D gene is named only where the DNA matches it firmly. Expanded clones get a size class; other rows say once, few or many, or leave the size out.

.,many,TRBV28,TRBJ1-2,CASSPGDKRANGYTF,TGTGCCAGCAGTCCAGGGGACAAGCGGGCGAACGGCTACACCTTC
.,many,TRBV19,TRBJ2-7,CASRSYVSYEQYF,TGTGCCAGTAGATCCTACGTTTCCTACGAGCAGTACTTC
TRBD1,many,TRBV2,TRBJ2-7,CASSVKDRGTGLLGTYEQYF,TGTGCCAGCAGTGTTAAGGACAGGGGAACGGGATTACTCGGTACATACGAGCAGTACTTC
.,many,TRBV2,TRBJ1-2,CASLENRYGYTF,TGTGCCAGCTTAGAGAACCGCTATGGCTACACCTTC
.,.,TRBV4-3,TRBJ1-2,CASSQEGGPINYGYTF,TGCGCCAGCAGCCAAGAGGGGGGGCCGATTAACTATGGCTACACCTTC
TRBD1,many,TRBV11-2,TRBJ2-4,CASRGQGAGNIQYF,TGTGCCAGCAGGGGTCAGGGGGCCGGAAACATTCAGTACTTC
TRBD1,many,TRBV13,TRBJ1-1,CASRKRDRWFTEAFF,TGTGCCAGCAGGAAAAGGGACAGGTGGTTCACTGAAGCTTTCTTT
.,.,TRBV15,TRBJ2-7,CATSLGWDGSSYEQYF,TGTGCCACCAGTTTAGGCTGGGACGGCAGCTCCTACGAGCAGTACTTC
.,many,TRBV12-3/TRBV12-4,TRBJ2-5,CASRPTDQETQYF,TGTGCCAGCAGACCGACAGACCAAGAGACCCAGTACTTC
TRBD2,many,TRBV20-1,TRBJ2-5,CSARESGRGETQYF,TGCAGTGCTAGAGAGAGCGGGAGAGGGGAGACCCAGTACTTC
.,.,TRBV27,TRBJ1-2,CASTVDPRGGYTF,TGTGCCAGCACTGTTGACCCGAGGGGCGGCTACACCTTC
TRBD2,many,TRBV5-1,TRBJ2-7,CASSLMTSGRREQYF,TGCGCCAGCAGCTTGATGACTAGCGGGAGAAGGGAGCAGTACTTC
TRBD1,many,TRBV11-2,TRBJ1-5,CASSLSGRGSNQPQHF,TGTGCCAGCAGCTTATCAGGCAGGGGGAGCAATCAGCCCCAGCATTTT
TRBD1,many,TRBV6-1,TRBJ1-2,CATTWTGRYYGYTF,TGTGCCACCACCTGGACAGGGAGGTACTATGGCTACACCTTC
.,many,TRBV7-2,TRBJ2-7,CASSLAIGDLPYEQYF,TGTGCCAGCAGCTTAGCTATCGGGGACTTGCCCTACGAGCAGTACTTC
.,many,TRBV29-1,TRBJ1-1,CSVGGGRTEAFF,TGCAGCGTTGGTGGGGGAAGGACTGAAGCTTTCTTT
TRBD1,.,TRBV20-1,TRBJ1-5,CSARTGQGRGQPQHF,TGCAGTGCTAGAACGGGACAGGGACGGGGTCAGCCCCAGCATTTT
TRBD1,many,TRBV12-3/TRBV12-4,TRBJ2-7,CASSLRQGRSYEQYF,TGTGCCAGCAGTTTAAGACAGGGCCGCTCCTACGAGCAGTACTTC
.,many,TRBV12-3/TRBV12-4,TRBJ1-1,CASSLGRGWAFF,TGTGCCAGCAGTTTAGGCAGGGGCTGGGCTTTCTTT
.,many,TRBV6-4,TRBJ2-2,CASSEGGEAGELFF,TGTGCCAGCAGTGAGGGAGGCGAGGCCGGGGAGCTGTTTTTT
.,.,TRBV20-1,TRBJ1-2,CSASGNYGYTF,TGCAGTGCTAGTGGTAACTATGGCTACACCTTC
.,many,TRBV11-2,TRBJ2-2,CASSPRIGDPGELFF,TGTGCCAGCAGCCCCCGGATTGGGGATCCCGGGGAGCTGTTTTTT
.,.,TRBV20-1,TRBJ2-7,CSATEDSYEQYF,TGCAGTGCTACGGAGGATTCCTACGAGCAGTACTTC
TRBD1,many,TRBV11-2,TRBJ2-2,CATKGQGVSNTGELFF,TGTGCCACCAAGGGACAGGGGGTGTCGAACACCGGGGAGCTGTTTTTT
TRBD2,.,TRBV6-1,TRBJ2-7,CASTRAGELSYEQYF,TGTGCCAGCACCCGAGCGGGAGAGCTCTCCTACGAGCAGTACTTC
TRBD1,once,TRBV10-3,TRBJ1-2,CAIWGGNRGVSYTF,TGTGCCATCTGGGGAGGGAACAGGGGAGTGAGCTACACCTTC
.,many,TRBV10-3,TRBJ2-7,CAIRGTDYEQYF,TGTGCCATCAGAGGGACTGATTACGAGCAGTACTTC
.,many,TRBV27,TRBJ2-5,CASSLEVGETQYF,TGTGCCAGCAGTTTAGAGGTCGGAGAGACCCAGTACTTC
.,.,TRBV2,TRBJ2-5,CASNYRVGETQYF,TGTGCCAGCAACTACAGGGTGGGAGAGACCCAGTACTTC
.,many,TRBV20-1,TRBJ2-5,CSARGVGETQYF,TGCAGTGCTAGGGGGGTCGGGGAGACCCAGTACTTC
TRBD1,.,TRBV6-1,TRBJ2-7,CASSLSDRDRDYEQYF,TGTGCCAGCAGTCTTTCTGACCGGGACAGAGACTACGAGCAGTACTTC
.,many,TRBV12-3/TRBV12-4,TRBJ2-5,CASSSLNGGSAETQYF,TGTGCCAGCAGTTCGCTAAATGGTGGCAGTGCAGAGACCCAGTACTTC
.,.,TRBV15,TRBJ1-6,CAASRVTGQNSPLHF,TGTGCCGCCAGCAGGGTAACAGGGCAAAATTCACCCCTCCACTTT
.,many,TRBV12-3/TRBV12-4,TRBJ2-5,CASRVGGRRETQYF,TGTGCCAGCCGTGTCGGGGGTAGAAGGGAGACCCAGTACTTC
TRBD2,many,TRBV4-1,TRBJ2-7,CASSRLGLAGDEQYF,TGCGCCAGCAGCCGACTGGGACTAGCGGGAGACGAGCAGTACTTC
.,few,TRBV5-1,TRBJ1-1,CASSLDAGSFTEAFF,TGCGCCAGCAGCTTGGATGCAGGATCGTTCACTGAAGCTTTCTTT
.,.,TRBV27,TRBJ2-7,CASRTGDTPSYEQYF,TGTGCCAGCAGGACCGGGGACACCCCTTCCTACGAGCAGTACTTC
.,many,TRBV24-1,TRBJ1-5,CATSEWGQPQHF,TGTGCCACCAGTGAGTGGGGTCAGCCCCAGCATTTT
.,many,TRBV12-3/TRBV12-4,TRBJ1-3,CASSLFQNTIYF,TGTGCCAGCAGTTTATTCCAGAACACCATATATTTT
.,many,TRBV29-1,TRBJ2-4,CSVEAGLGIQYF,TGCAGCGTTGAGGCGGGGTTGGGGATTCAGTACTTC
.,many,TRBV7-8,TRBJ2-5,CASSLPPETQYF,TGTGCCAGCAGCTTACCTCCGGAGACCCAGTACTTC
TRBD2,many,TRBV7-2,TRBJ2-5,CASSLTGLAGPQETQYF,TGTGCCAGCAGCTTAACGGGACTAGCGGGCCCCCAAGAGACCCAGTACTTC
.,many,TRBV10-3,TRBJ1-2,CAISVGTYGYTF,TGTGCCATCAGTGTAGGGACCTATGGCTACACCTTC
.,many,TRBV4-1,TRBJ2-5,CASSQQGGPVETQYF,TGCGCCAGCAGCCAACAGGGGGGCCCCGTAGAGACCCAGTACTTC
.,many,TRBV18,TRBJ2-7,CASSPGAGYEQYF,TGTGCCAGCTCACCCGGGGCGGGGTACGAGCAGTACTTC